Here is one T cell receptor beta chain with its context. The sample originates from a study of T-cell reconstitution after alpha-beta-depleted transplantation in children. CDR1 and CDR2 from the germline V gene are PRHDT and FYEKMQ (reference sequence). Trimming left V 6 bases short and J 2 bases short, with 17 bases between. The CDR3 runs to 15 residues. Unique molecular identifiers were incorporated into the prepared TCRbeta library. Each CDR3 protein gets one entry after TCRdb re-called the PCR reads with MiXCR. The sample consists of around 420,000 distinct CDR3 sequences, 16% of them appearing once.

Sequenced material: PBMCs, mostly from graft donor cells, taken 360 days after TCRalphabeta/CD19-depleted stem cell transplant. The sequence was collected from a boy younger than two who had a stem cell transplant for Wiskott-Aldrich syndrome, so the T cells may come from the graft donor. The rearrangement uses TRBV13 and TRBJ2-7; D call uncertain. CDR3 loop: CASSSNTRLAYEQYF. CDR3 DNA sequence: TGTGCCAGCAGTTCTAACACCCGGCTTGCCTACGAGCAGTACTTC. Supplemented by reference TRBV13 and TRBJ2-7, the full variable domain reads AAGVIQSPRHLIKEKRETATLKCYPIPRHDTVYWYQQGPGQDPQFLISFYEKMQSDKGSIPDRFSAQQFSDYHSELNMSSLELGDSALYFCASSSNTRLAYEQYFGPGTRLTVT.